The entry that follows covers one T cell receptor (beta chain) sequence. The CDR3 sequence is 13 residues long. V was pared by 5 bases and J by 7 bases, with 12 bases between. The germline CDR1 and CDR2 sequences are LNHNV and YYDKDF (reference sequence). This sample was taken from a study of blood T cell repertoires in COVID-19. Across the whole study: Sample material is recorded as cDNA or gDNA derived from T cells, B-cell-depleted T cells, or PBMCs.

The table came from immunoSEQ multiplex PCR; TCRdb's copy has only in-frame clones and leaves some out. This table holds nearly 80,000 clones, approximately 78% found once. The TCR comes from a woman in her 70s with acute or convalescent COVID-19. Sequencing was performed on peripheral blood. V is TRBV15 and J is TRBJ2-1, with a weak D call TRBD2 (5 bases). The CDR3 protein is CATSGPRGNEQFF. The CDR3 bases are TGTGCCACCAGCGGCCCCCGGGGTAATGAGCAGTTCTTC.